This T cell receptor beta chain derives from a study of early stage breast cancer tumors (dated by TCRdb to between 2016 and 2019). For the wider study: Of the roughly 16 invasive breast tumors, around twelve were found to be estrogen receptor-positive, progesterone receptor-positive and HER2-negative. Most of the 12 ER+/PR+/HER2- tumors were invasive ductal carcinomas, while the other four were invasive lobular carcinomas. On average, each sample got about 9.6-fold read coverage. The samples as a whole yielded more than 2.5 million detected templates, corresponding to about 1.1 million unique clonotypes. What the study reported, not specific to this receptor: Greater similarity was observed between blood and normal breast repertoires than between blood and tumor repertoires, and tumor was distinguished from normal in about 90% of the 16 patients when each tissue was compared with blood. Because the cohort was small, a breakdown by tumor subtype could not be done. Enriched TCRB sequences shared across patients were found to be mostly commonly generated sequences that were unlikely to play an important role in the tumor microenvironment. Sequencing bulk genomic DNA from unsorted cells could not capture chain pairing or functional markers like CD4, CD8 and FOXP3. Roughly 2.5-fold higher T cell density and higher clonality were observed in tumors than in adjacent normal breast tissue.

Each sample was amplified in two independent genomic DNA replicates, using approximately 0.5 ug for blood and around 1.6 ug for tumor or normal breast. TCRB sequencing of genomic DNA was carried out with the ImmunoSeq Intro kit according to the manufacturer's instructions. Multiplex PCR ran 31 cycles with proprietary primers and spike-in control sequences for absolute quantification. Single-end 150-bp reads were used to sequence an 87-bp fragment covering the CDR3 and the flanking V and J genes. Each lane of an Illumina MiSeq running version 3.0 chemistry carried seven multiplexed samples, with two replicates apiece. The authors processed their data as follows. The vendor's proprietary pipeline processed the raw data and merged both replicates into a single result for each sample. Productive rearrangements sharing the V-gene family, CDR3 amino acid sequence and J-gene segment were defined as clonotypes. Clonality was computed as 1 minus the normalized Shannon entropy (Pielou evenness) of TCRB abundances. To estimate T cell density, the total number of templates was divided by the number of input cells, which was inferred from the amount of DNA input. Recon, run with its default parameters, was used to estimate overall repertoire diversity and clonality. Clonotypes with over 0.1% abundance in tumor and at least 32-fold higher abundance in tumor than in normal breast were defined as tumor-enriched. The table was pulled from immuneACCESS by TCRdb, which kept in-frame rearrangements only. Such tables lose some clones; where checked, under half of the loss comes from unresolved V genes, and the rest has no known cause. The V and J calls and clone size are taken from that table; D and trimming were inferred from the DNA. In this sample the table shows several thousand clones, roughly 70% of which occur a single time. About 7% of the sample belongs to the ten largest clones.

Remarks on this clone: Its antigen remains unidentified. No quality values exist for individual bases; no much larger clone is one base distant.

CDR1 and CDR2 (LGHNA, YNFKEQ) derive from the germline V gene. V is reduced by 4 bases and J by 0 bases, leaving a spacing of 11 bases between them. The CDR3 holds 15 amino acids from the cysteine to the phenylalanine. Kept here is only the CDR3 DNA, which spans 45 bases and is read in frame from base 1. Dicing about 17-50 mg of tumor tissue typically gave a DNA yield of more than 2.5 ug. The study profiled bulk TCR beta-chain repertoires in matched peripheral blood, tumor and adjacent normal breast tissue taken from approximately 16 patients with early-stage breast cancer. Once resection was done, tumor tissue identified by eye was cut out and put into prechilled RNAlater. Tumor tissue (roughly 18-50 mg) was diced and then homogenized with a TissueLyser II in RLTplus buffer containing beta-mercaptoethanol and antifoaming agent. Genomic DNA was extracted with the Qiagen AllPrep DNA/RNA Mini kit.

This sequence was found in a person aged 45-60 years with breast cancer. The rearrangement combines TRBV4-2 with TRBJ2-3, with a tentative D gene TRBD2 over 6 matching bases. Sample: breast tumor tissue. The nucleotides are TGTGCCAGCAGCCTTACGGGGGATAGCACAGATACGCAGTATTTT. This yields the protein CASSLTGDSTDTQYF.